What follows is one TCR beta chain and its context. The antigen this receptor binds is unknown. One base away there is no much larger clone; base qualities are not given. This entry comes from a study of OX40 agonist ivuxolimab in advanced cancers. Context from the whole study: Ivuxolimab, which targeted the costimulatory receptor OX40 (CD134), was an agonistic, fully human IgG2 monoclonal antibody. In the dose-escalation cohort, 82.7% of patients were male, and the mean age was about 55 years, with a range of about 23 to 85. Of the roughly 52 dose-escalation patients, hepatocellular carcinoma was present in 19, melanoma in roughly 15, renal cell carcinoma in 9 and head and neck cancer in 9. Prior anti-PD-1, anti-PD-L1 or anti-CTLA-4 therapy was permitted, and 40% of dose-escalation patients had received checkpoint inhibitors. Partial responses were achieved by three dose-escalation patients, of whom one had hepatocellular carcinoma and two had cutaneous melanoma. Peripheral TCRbeta sequencing aimed to test whether ivuxolimab altered TCR sequence diversity and caused clonal T-cell expansion. The paper describes the monotherapy dose-escalation part (N ≈ 51 patients) of the phase I trial of ivuxolimab. Intravenous ivuxolimab was administered to patients every 2 weeks at six dose levels: 0.01, 0.1, 0.3, 1.5, 3 and 10 mg/kg.

The trial excluded patients who had a history of autoimmune disease or were on systemic immunosuppression. Peripheral blood for TCR sequencing was drawn from every dose cohort at baseline, at cycle 4 day 1 and at cycle 7 day 1. The samples were drawn from a first-in-human, open-label, multicenter phase I dose-escalation trial of ivuxolimab. Adults with locally advanced or metastatic melanoma, renal cell carcinoma, hepatocellular carcinoma or head and neck squamous cell carcinoma were enrolled in the trial. Before TCR sequencing, CD4+ T cells and CD8+ T cells were sorted from peripheral blood as separate populations. Genomic DNA was extracted from sorted cells for sequencing of the TCRbeta CDR3 region. The immunoSEQ Assay was used to sequence the TCRbeta CDR3 regions. TCRdb took this table from immuneACCESS and kept in-frame rearrangements with V and J called. Such tables lack part of the clones; where checked against another copy, unresolved V genes explain under half of the gap, and the rest is unexplained. The sample table contains 20,000 to 30,000 clones; only one count was recorded for 79% of them. The biggest ten clones account for around 13% of the sample.

Points the paper makes about the study in general: Low levels of normalized T-cell clonal expansion were also seen in some nonresponding patients. Clonal expansion of both CD4+ and CD8+ blood T cells was observed from baseline to week 6 at doses 0.1 to 3.0 mg/kg. After ivuxolimab, CD8+ T cells had more expanded clones than CD4+ T cells on average. The antigen specificity of the peripheral T cells that underwent clonal expansion was not determined. Partial responders in the 0.1-3.0 mg/kg groups had among the lowest normalized peripheral clonal expansion, especially among CD8+ T cells.

The sequencing used CD4+ or CD8+ T cells sorted from blood, collected in a trial of the OX40 agonist ivuxolimab. The TCR originated in an adult with an advanced solid tumor such as melanoma, head and neck, liver or kidney cancer.

This receptor has the CDR3 CASSFSGGISGANVLTF. The DNA sequence is TGCGCCAGCAGCTTCTCCGGGGGCATATCTGGGGCCAACGTCCTGACTTTC. The chain uses TRBV5-1 and TRBJ2-6; the D call is possibly TRBD1 or TRBD2, each sharing 6 bases. CDR1 and CDR2 were assigned from the germline V gene as SGHRS and YFSETQ. The CDR3 covers 17 residues, taking in both the cysteine and the phenylalanine. Only CDR3 DNA is held: 51 bases, read in frame from base 1. A distance of 13 bases separates the germline ends of V and J, which lose 2 bases and 1 base respectively.